This T cell receptor beta chain was captured in a study of vaccination effects on CD4 cells after COVID-19. Study results and limitations: The vaccine-induced clones of healthy vaccinees included only 1 of 255 that cross-reacted with common cold coronaviruses.

In germline, CDR1 is MNHEY, CDR2 SVGEGT. Trimming stripped 5 bases from V and 3 bases from J, with 11 bases between. This CDR3 has 15 amino acids. The data were produced by immunoSEQ multiplex PCR, yet TCRdb's version contains in-frame clones alone and is incomplete. The table includes 25,000 to 30,000 clones, around 67% detected once. Comments on this clone: Its specificity is unknown.

ViraFEST used viral peptide pools to expand antigen-specific CD4+ T cells before sequencing. Researchers isolated CD4+ T cells once 9 to 11 days of culture had elapsed. All study participants received two doses of BNT162b2 or mRNA-1273 vaccine. People in the vaccine group had not been infected with SARS-CoV-2 before, and their nucleocapsid antibodies were negative. On days 3 and 7, fresh IL-2 medium replaced half the medium. Material: CD4+ T cells from PBMCs cultured with HCoV-NL63 spike peptides, obtained after COVID-19 vaccination. The chain couples TRBV6-2 or TRBV6-3 to TRBJ2-6, with D perhaps matching TRBD2 (6 bases). The TCR originated in a human donor who received a COVID-19 vaccine. The CDR3 DNA reads TGTGCCAGCAGTATCCGGGGAGGTGGGGCCAACGTCCTGACTTTC. It codes for CASSIRGGGANVLTF.